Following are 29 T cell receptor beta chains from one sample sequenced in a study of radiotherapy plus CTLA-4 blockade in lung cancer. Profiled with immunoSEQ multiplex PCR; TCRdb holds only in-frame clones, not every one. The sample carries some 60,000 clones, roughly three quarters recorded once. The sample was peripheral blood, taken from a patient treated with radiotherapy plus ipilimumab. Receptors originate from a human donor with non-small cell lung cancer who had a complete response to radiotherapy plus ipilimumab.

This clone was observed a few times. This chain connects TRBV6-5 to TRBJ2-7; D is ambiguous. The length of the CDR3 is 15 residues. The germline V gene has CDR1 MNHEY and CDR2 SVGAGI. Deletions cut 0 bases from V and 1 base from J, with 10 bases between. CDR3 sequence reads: CASSYSYGKSYEQYF. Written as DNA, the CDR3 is TGTGCCAGCAGTTACTCGTATGGCAAATCCTACGAGCAGTACTTC.

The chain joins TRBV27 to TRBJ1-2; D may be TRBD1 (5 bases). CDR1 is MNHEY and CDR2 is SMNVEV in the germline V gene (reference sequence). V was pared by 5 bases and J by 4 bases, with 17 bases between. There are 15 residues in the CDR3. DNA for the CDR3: TGTGCCAGCAGTACGCGCCCCCCAGGGTTCTATGGCTACACCTTC. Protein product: CASSTRPPGFYGYTF.

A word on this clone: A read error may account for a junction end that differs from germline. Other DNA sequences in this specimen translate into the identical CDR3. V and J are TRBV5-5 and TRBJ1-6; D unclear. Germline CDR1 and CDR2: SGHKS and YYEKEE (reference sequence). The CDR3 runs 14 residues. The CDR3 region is CASSLWSVNSPLHF. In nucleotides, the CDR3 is TGTGCCAGCAGCTTGTGGTCAGTTAATTCCCCCCTCCACTTT.

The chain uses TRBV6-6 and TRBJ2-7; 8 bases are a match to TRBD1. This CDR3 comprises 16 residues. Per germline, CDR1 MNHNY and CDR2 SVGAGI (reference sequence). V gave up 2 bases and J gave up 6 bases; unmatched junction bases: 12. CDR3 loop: CASSYTDRTGWTEQYF. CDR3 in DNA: TGTGCCAGCAGTTACACGGACAGGACAGGGTGGACCGAGCAGTACTTC.

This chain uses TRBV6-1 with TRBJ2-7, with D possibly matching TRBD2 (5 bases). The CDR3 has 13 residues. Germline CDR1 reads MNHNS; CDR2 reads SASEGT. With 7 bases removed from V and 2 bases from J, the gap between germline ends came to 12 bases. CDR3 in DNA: TGTGCCAGCACCGGAGGAATACCCTACGAGCAGTACTTC. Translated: CASTGGIPYEQYF.

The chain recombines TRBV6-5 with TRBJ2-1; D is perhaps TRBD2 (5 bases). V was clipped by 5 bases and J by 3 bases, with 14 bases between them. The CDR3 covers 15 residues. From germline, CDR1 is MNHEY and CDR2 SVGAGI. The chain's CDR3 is CASSPDYWNYNEQFF. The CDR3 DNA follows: TGTGCCAGCAGTCCAGACTACTGGAACTACAATGAGCAGTTCTTC.

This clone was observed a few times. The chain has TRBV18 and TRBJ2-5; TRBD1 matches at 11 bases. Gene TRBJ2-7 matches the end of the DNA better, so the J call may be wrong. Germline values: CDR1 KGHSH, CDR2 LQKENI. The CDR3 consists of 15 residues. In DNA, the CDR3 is TGTGCCAGCTCACCCGGGACAGGGGGTACCTACGAGCAGTACTTC. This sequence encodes CASSPGTGGTYEQYF.

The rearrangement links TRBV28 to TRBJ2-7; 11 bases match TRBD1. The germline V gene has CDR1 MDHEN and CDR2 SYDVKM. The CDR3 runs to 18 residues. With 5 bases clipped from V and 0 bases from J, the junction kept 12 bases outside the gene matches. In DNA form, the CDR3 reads TGTGCCAGCAGTCCTCCTGGGACAGGGGGGACCTTCTCCTACGAGCAGTACTTC. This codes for CASSPPGTGGTFSYEQYF.

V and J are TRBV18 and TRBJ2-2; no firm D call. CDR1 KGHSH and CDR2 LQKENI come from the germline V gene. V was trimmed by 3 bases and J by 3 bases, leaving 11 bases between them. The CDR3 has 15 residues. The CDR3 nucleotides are TGTGCCAGCTCACCTCAGAGAGGATACACCGGGGAGCTGTTTTTT. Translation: CASSPQRGYTGELFF.

Written as DNA, the CDR3 is TGTGCCAGCAGTCCGGATCCGGGAATCCGCTACACCTTC. Protein sequence: CASSPDPGIRYTF. The chain employs TRBV6-5 and TRBJ1-2; no clear D gene. CDR1 and CDR2 (germline): MNHEY, SVGAGI. V lost 5 bases, J lost 9 bases, and 16 bases lay in between. CDR3 length equals 13 residues.

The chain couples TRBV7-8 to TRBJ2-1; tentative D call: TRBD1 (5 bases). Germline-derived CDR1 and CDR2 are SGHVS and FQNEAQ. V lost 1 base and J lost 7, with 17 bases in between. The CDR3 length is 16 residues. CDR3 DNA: TGTGCCAGCAGCTTAGTAAGGACACTTAAAGGGAATGAGCAGTTCTTC. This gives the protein CASSLVRTLKGNEQFF.

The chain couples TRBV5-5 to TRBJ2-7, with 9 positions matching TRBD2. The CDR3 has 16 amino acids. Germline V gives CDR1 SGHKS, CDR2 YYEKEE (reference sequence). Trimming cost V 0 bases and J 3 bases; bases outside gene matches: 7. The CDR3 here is CASSLAAGGPGYEQYF. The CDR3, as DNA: TGTGCCAGCAGCTTGGCTGCGGGAGGGCCGGGCTACGAGCAGTACTTC.

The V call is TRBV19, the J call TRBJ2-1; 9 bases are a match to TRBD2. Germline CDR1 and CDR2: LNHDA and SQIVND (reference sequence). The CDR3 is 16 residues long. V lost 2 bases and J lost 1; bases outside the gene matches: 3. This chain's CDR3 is CASSILTSGSYNEQFF. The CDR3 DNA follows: TGTGCCAGTAGTATATTGACTAGCGGTTCCTACAATGAGCAGTTCTTC.

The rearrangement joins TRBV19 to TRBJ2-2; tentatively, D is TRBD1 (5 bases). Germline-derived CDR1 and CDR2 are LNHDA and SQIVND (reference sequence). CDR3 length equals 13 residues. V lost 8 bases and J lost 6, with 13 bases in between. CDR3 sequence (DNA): TGTGCCAGTCGCAGGGATCTGTCCGGGGAGCTGTTTTTT. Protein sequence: CASRRDLSGELFF.

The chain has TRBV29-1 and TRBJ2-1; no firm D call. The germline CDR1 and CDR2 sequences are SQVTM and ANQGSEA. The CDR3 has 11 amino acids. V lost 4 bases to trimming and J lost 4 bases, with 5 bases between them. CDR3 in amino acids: CSVAVYNEQFF. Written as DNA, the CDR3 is TGCAGCGTTGCGGTGTACAATGAGCAGTTCTTC.

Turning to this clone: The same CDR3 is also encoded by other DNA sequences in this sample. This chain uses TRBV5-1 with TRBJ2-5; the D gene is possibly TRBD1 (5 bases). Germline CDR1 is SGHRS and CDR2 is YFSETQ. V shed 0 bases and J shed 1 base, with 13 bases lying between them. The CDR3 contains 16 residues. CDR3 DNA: TGCGCCAGCAGCTTGGCCTTAGATAGGGGCCAAGAGACCCAGTACTTC. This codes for CASSLALDRGQETQYF.

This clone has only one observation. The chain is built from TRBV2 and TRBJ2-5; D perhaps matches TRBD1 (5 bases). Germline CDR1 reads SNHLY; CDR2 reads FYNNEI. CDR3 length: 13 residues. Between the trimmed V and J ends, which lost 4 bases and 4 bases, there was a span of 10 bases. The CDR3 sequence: CASSVLGVETQYF. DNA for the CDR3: TGTGCCAGCAGTGTGTTAGGGGTAGAGACCCAGTACTTC.

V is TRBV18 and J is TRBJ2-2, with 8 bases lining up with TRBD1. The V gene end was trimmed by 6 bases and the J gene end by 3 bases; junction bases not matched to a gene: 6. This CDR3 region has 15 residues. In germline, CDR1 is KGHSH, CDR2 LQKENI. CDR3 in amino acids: CASSGTGIYTGELFF. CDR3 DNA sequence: TGTGCCAGCTCCGGGACAGGCATTTACACCGGGGAGCTGTTTTTT. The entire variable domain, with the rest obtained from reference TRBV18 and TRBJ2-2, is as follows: NAGVMQNPRHLVRRRGQEARLRCSPMKGHSHVYWYRQLPEEGLKFMVYLQKENIIDESGMPKERFSAEFPKEGPSILRIQQVVRGDSAAYFCASSGTGIYTGELFFGEGSRLTVL.

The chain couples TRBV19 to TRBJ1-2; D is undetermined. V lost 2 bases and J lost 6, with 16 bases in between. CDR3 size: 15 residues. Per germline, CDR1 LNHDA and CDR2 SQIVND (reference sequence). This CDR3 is CASSILQLPINGYTF. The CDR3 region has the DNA TGTGCCAGTAGTATACTCCAACTCCCGATAAATGGCTACACCTTC.

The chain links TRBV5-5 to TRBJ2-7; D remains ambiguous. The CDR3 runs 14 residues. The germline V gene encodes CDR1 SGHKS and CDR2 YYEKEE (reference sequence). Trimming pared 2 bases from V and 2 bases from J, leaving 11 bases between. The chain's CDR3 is CASSLSRVAYEQYF. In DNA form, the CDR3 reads TGTGCCAGCAGCTTATCCCGGGTTGCCTACGAGCAGTACTTC.

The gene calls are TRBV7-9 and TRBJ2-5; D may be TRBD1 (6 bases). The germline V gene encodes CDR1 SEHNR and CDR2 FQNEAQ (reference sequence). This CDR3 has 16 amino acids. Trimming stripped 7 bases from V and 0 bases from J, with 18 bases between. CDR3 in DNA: TGTGCCAGCACCCGAGCCAGGGGCGCCAACCAAGAGACCCAGTACTTC. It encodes CASTRARGANQETQYF.

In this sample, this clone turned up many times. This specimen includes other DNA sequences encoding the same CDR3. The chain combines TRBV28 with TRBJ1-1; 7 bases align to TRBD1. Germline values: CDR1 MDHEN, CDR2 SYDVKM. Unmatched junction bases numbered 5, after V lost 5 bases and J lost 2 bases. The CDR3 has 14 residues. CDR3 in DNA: TGTGCCAGCAGTCCGGGACAGCCTAACACTGAAGCTTTCTTT. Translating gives CASSPGQPNTEAFF. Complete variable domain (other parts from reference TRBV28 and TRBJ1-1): DVKVTQSSRYLVKRTGEKVFLECVQDMDHENMFWYRQDPGLGLRLIYFSYDVKMKEKGDIPEGYSVSREKKERFSLILESASTNQTSMYLCASSPGQPNTEAFFGQGTRLTVV.

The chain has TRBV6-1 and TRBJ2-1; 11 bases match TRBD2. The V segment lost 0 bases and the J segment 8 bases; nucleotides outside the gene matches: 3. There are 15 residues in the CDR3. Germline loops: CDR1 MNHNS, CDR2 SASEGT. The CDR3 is CASSEAAGLADEQFF. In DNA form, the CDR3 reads TGTGCCAGCAGTGAAGCTGCGGGACTAGCGGATGAGCAGTTCTTC.

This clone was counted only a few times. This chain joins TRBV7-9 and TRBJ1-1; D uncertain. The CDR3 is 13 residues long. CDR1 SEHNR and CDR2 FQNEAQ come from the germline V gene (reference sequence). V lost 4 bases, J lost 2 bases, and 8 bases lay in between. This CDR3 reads CASSSQVNTEAFF. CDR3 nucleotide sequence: TGTGCCAGCAGCTCCCAGGTAAACACTGAAGCTTTCTTT.

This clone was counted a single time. Here the CDR3 reads CASSEGLAGTDTQYF. The CDR3 coding sequence is TGCGCCAGCAGTGAAGGGCTAGCGGGCACAGATACGCAGTATTTT. The chain uses TRBV10-1 and TRBJ2-3, with TRBD2 identical over 7 bases. From germline, CDR1 is WNHNN and CDR2 SYGVQD (reference sequence). The V and J ends lost 3 bases and 1 base, in that order; junction bases with no gene match: 4. The CDR3 covers 15 residues.

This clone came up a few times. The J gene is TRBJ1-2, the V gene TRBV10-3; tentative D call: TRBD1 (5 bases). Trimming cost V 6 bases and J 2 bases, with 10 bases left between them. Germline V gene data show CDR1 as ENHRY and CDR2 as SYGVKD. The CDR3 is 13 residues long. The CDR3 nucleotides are TGTGCCATCAGCCCTGACAGCAACTATGGCTACACCTTC. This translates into CAISPDSNYGYTF.

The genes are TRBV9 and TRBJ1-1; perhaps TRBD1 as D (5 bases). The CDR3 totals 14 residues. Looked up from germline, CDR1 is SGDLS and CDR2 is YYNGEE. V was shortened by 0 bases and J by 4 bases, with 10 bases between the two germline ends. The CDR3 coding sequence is TGTGCCAGCAGCGTAGATCCGGGGGGCACTGAAGCTTTCTTT. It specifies CASSVDPGGTEAFF.

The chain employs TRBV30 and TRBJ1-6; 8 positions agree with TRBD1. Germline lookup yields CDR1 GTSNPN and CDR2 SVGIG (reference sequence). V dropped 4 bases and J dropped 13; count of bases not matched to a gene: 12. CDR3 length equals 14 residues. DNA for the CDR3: TGTGCCTGGAACGATCGACAGGGGATTAGGCCCCTCCACTTT. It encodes CAWNDRQGIRPLHF.

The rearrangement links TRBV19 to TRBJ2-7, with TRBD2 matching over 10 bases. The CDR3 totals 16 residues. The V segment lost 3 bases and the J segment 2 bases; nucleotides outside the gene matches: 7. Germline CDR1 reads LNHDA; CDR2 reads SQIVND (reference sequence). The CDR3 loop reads CASSMRTLAGAYEQYF. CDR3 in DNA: TGTGCCAGTAGTATGAGAACTCTAGCGGGGGCCTACGAGCAGTACTTC.